The clone carrying this T cell receptor (beta chain) appeared a few times. Its cognate antigen is unknown. CDR3 length equals 17 residues. Germline V gene lookup returns CDR1 SGHNT and CDR2 YYREEE (reference sequence). V lost 0 bases and J lost 2; bases outside the gene matches: 11. This record belongs to a study of beta chain features in type 1 diabetes. Overall study results and limits: TCRB repertoires of naive, central memory and Treg cells appeared more similar among patients than among healthy donors. Resolution of whether HLA type affects TCRB rearrangement was not achieved here.

Since all of the isolated RNA was reverse transcribed, expressed TCRB transcripts were what got sequenced. Assay used: immunoSEQ multiplex PCR; TCRdb lists only in-frame clones, some missing. There are 810,000 or so clones in the sample; about a sixth occur only once, and about 0.02% lies in the top ten. Each of the CD4+ naive, central memory, regulatory and stem cell-like memory populations was sorted via CD45RO/CCR7/CD25/CD127/CD95/CD27. Purity exceeding 95% was reached by all sorted populations. The rearrangement joins TRBV5-4 to TRBJ2-7, with TRBD1 identical over 7 bases. What was sequenced was naive CD4+ T cells from blood. This clonotype was sampled from a woman between 18 and 29 years old in good health. DNA of the CDR3: TGTGCCAGCAGCTTGGACCCTCGCCACAGGGGAACCTACGAGCAGTACTTC. It codes for CASSLDPRHRGTYEQYF.